One sample yielded the 20 T cell receptor beta chains listed below, sequenced in a study of T cells in Graves' hyperthyroidism and ophthalmopathy. RNA transcripts were the template for amplifying TCR beta CDR3 regions. Primed by the HTBI set, a first-round RT-PCR was run on the TCR CDR3. TCRdb reprocessed the multiplex PCR reads via MiXCR and lists one record per CDR3 protein. The table has around 350,000 distinct CDR3 sequences, around 14% seen once; the top ten hold 25% to 35%. Sequenced material: blood. The receptor set was obtained from a woman aged 18-29 years with Graves' hyperthyroidism that later progressed to Graves' ophthalmopathy.

This clonotype was counted between two and nine times. The DNA for the CDR3 is TGTGCCAGTAGTATGGGCAACCCGGGAGCCAAAAACATTCAGTACTTC. This translates into CASSMGNPGAKNIQYF. The rearrangement joins TRBV19 to TRBJ2-4; D remains unclear. The length of the CDR3 is 16 residues. Germline values: CDR1 LNHDA, CDR2 SQIVND (reference sequence). The ends were cut back, 3 bases at V and 0 bases at J, with 12 bases in the middle.

V usage is TRBV12-3 or TRBV12-4 and J usage is TRBJ1-5; D perhaps matches TRBD1 (6 bases). The CDR3 sequence is 13 residues long. V lost 5 bases, J lost 7 bases, and 12 bases lay in between. The DNA of the CDR3 is TGTGCCAGCAGTCCTACAGGGCACCAGCCCCAGCATTTT. This codes for CASSPTGHQPQHF.

This clonotype has just a few counts. The rearrangement links TRBV20-1 to TRBJ2-3; weak D call: TRBD2 (5 bases). This CDR3 spans 17 amino acids. Per germline, CDR1 DFQATT and CDR2 SNEGSKA (reference sequence). Trimming shortened V by 2 bases and J by 2 bases, and 20 bases separated the two germline ends. CDR3 protein: CSARSEGRKGATDTQYF. The CDR3 DNA sequence: TGCAGTGCTAGATCCGAAGGCCGAAAGGGAGCCACAGATACGCAGTATTTT.

Many counts were recorded for this clonotype. The chain uses TRBV6-1 and TRBJ2-7, with D tentatively TRBD2 (5 bases). V was shortened by 2 bases and J by 4 bases, with 12 bases between the two germline ends. This CDR3 is 14 amino acids long. CDR1 and CDR2 (germline): MNHNS, SASEGT. CDR3 coding DNA: TGTGCCAGCAGTGAAAATGCGGGCAGGTACGAGCAGTACTTC. It translates to CASSENAGRYEQYF.

The sample holds many counts of this clonotype. The chain recombines TRBV20-1 with TRBJ2-1; D gene ambiguous. V lost 1 base, J lost 3 bases, and 7 bases lay in between. The V gene's germline CDR1 is DFQATT and CDR2 SNEGSKA (reference sequence). The length of the CDR3 is 13 residues. The CDR3 region is CSARVGDYNEQFF. The CDR3 DNA reads TGCAGTGCTAGAGTTGGGGACTACAATGAGCAGTTCTTC.

Comments on this clonotype: A much larger clonotype is one base distant, so this may be a read error. The chain combines TRBV7-9 with TRBJ2-1; 13 bases agree with TRBD2. J was trimmed by 4 bases and V by 5 bases; bases with no gene match: 5. This CDR3 region has 16 residues. Germline CDR1 is SEHNR and CDR2 is FQNEAQ (reference sequence). This chain's CDR3 is CASSLRTSGRYNEQFF. The CDR3 DNA sequence: TGTGCCAGCAGCCTCAGGACTAGCGGGAGATACAATGAGCAGTTCTTC.

At least ten counts were recorded for this clonotype. V is TRBV28 and J is TRBJ1-2, with D maybe TRBD1 (6 bases). Trimming removed 3 bases at V and 4 bases at J, with 15 bases between. The germline V gene has CDR1 MDHEN and CDR2 SYDVKM. CDR3 length: 15 amino acids. The CDR3 DNA sequence: TGTGCCAGCAGTTTGCCCCCAGGGGCGGTCTATGGCTACACCTTC. This translates into CASSLPPGAVYGYTF.

This clonotype was seen ten or more times. The gene calls are TRBV28 and TRBJ2-3; 7 bases fit TRBD2. This CDR3 spans 18 amino acids. CDR1 and CDR2 from the germline V gene are MDHEN and SYDVKM. The J segment lost 2 bases and the V segment lost 3 bases, leaving 14 bases of the junction unmatched. CDR3 DNA sequence: TGTGCCAGCAGTTTGGGACTAAGGTCGGCGGGCTTCACAGATACGCAGTATTTT. Translation gives CASSLGLRSAGFTDTQYF.

This clonotype came up many times. V gene TRBV7-6 combines with J gene TRBJ2-1, with 8 bases aligning to TRBD2. Germline V lookup: CDR1 SGHVS, CDR2 FNYEAQ. The J segment lost 6 bases and the V segment lost 6 bases, leaving 13 bases of the junction unmatched. CDR3 size: 16 residues. The CDR3 is CASSFTGTRLSNEQFF. In nucleotides, the CDR3 is TGTGCCAGCAGTTTTACCGGGACTAGACTCTCCAATGAGCAGTTCTTC.

The CDR3 spells CAWTRRDEQFF. CDR3 nucleotides: TGTGCCTGGACGCGACGGGATGAGCAGTTCTTC. The genes are TRBV30 and TRBJ2-1; D gene ambiguous. V was clipped by 4 bases and J by 8 bases, with 9 bases between them. The CDR3 covers 11 residues. Germline CDR1 and CDR2: GTSNPN and SVGIG (reference sequence).

This clonotype has a handful of counts. A much larger clonotype is one base distant, so this may be a read error. V gene TRBV28 combines with J gene TRBJ2-5; 7 bases are shared with TRBD2. Germline CDR1 and CDR2: MDHEN and SYDVKM. The CDR3 loop spans 15 amino acids. CDR3 in amino acids: CASGFRGGGQETQYF. The CDR3 DNA reads as TGTGCCAGCGGTTTTCGCGGGGGAGGACAAGAGACCCAGTACTTC. The full variable domain, completed using reference TRBV28 and TRBJ2-5, is DVKVTQSSRYLVKRTGEKVFLECVQDMDHENMFWYRQDPGLGLRLIYFSYDVKMKEKGDIPEGYSVSREKKERFSLILESASTNQTSMYLCASGFRGGGQETQYFGPGTRLLVL.

This clonotype was detected many times. The chain joins TRBV3-1 to TRBJ1-5, with TRBD1 matching over 7 bases. Trimming took 0 bases from V and 4 from J; bases not matched to a gene: 6. The CDR3 spans 16 residues. Germline CDR1 reads LGHDT; CDR2 reads YNNKEL (reference sequence). CDR3 region: CASSQDLAGGNQPQHF. For the CDR3, the DNA is TGTGCCAGCAGCCAAGATCTGGCAGGGGGTAATCAGCCCCAGCATTTT.

This clonotype was recorded many times. The rearrangement joins TRBV28 to TRBJ1-1; D is unresolved. The CDR3 loop spans 13 amino acids. Germline V gives CDR1 MDHEN, CDR2 SYDVKM. The V gene lost 7 bases and the J gene lost 1 base, with 10 bases spanning the gap. In DNA form, the CDR3 reads TGTGCCAGCATTGGACTTTCGAACACTGAAGCTTTCTTT. Translating it yields CASIGLSNTEAFF. Variable domain in full (rest from reference TRBV28 and TRBJ1-1): DVKVTQSSRYLVKRTGEKVFLECVQDMDHENMFWYRQDPGLGLRLIYFSYDVKMKEKGDIPEGYSVSREKKERFSLILESASTNQTSMYLCASIGLSNTEAFFGQGTRLTVV.

This clonotype was counted only a few times. V is TRBV13 and J is TRBJ2-7, with a possible D match to TRBD2 (5 bases). V was trimmed by 6 bases and J by 4 bases, leaving 19 bases between them. Per germline, CDR1 PRHDT and CDR2 FYEKMQ (reference sequence). This CDR3 has 15 residues. This CDR3 reads CASSLYRTLTYEQYF. The DNA of the CDR3 is TGTGCCAGCAGTTTGTATCGGACTCTCACTTACGAGCAGTACTTC.

This clonotype appeared many times. The J gene is TRBJ2-5, the V gene TRBV11-1; a weak D match, TRBD2 (5 bases). Germline loops: CDR1 SGHAT, CDR2 FQDESV (reference sequence). V lost 3 bases and J 5 bases, leaving 16 bases between the germline ends. This CDR3 has 15 amino acids. CDR3 bases: TGTGCCAGCAGCTTCTATGAGGGTTTGACGGAGACCCAGTACTTC. This translates into CASSFYEGLTETQYF.

This clonotype showed up many times. The chain employs TRBV18 and TRBJ1-2; D is perhaps TRBD1 (5 bases). The CDR3 has 13 residues. The V gene's germline CDR1 is KGHSH and CDR2 LQKENI. V lost 3 bases and J lost 8, with 13 bases in between. CDR3 in DNA: TGTGCCAGCTCACCGTCGGACACCCGCGGCTACACCTTC. This sequence encodes CASSPSDTRGYTF.

V and J are TRBV19 and TRBJ2-7; D gene ambiguous. Trimming stripped 3 bases from V and 3 bases from J, with 15 bases between. This CDR3 region has 15 residues. Germline V gene data show CDR1 as LNHDA and CDR2 as SQIVND (reference sequence). CDR3 bases: TGTGCCAGTAGTATTCGGATAATGGCCGTCTACGAGCAGTACTTC. Its protein is CASSIRIMAVYEQYF.

This clonotype was counted at least ten times. In DNA form, the CDR3 reads TGCGCCAGCAGCCCGTTTGGACGGGAGGTCACTAGTATCGGCAAATACGAGCAGTACTTC. It codes for CASSPFGREVTSIGKYEQYF. This chain connects TRBV5-1 to TRBJ2-7; 7 bases line up with TRBD2. Germline CDR1 and CDR2: SGHRS and YFSETQ. The CDR3 has 20 residues. V was clipped by 4 bases and J by 4 bases; unmatched bases: 26.

Comments on this clonotype: This may stem from a read error, because a much larger clone lies one nucleotide away. V usage is TRBV15 and J usage is TRBJ2-5; 8 bases align to TRBD2. Germline V gene sequence: CDR1 LNHNV, CDR2 YYDKDF (reference sequence). The CDR3 runs to 17 residues. The CDR3: CATSRDLPAGAQETQSF. The DNA of the CDR3 is TGTGCCACCAGCAGAGATCTCCCAGCGGGAGCACAAGAGACCCAGTCCTTC.

V gene TRBV9 combines with J gene TRBJ2-3; D is ambiguous. V was shortened by 0 bases and J by 2 bases, with 4 bases between the two germline ends. CDR1 SGDLS and CDR2 YYNGEE come from the germline V gene. This CDR3 spans 13 amino acids. CDR3 protein: CASSVEDTDTQYF. For the CDR3, the DNA is TGTGCCAGCAGCGTAGAGGACACAGATACGCAGTATTTT. Looking up the rest from reference TRBV9 and TRBJ2-3 gives the full variable domain: DSGVTQTPKHLITATGQRVTLRCSPRSGDLSVYWYQQSLDQGLQFLIQYYNGEERAKGNILERFSAQQFPDLHSELNLSSLELGDSALYFCASSVEDTDTQYFGPGTRLTVL.